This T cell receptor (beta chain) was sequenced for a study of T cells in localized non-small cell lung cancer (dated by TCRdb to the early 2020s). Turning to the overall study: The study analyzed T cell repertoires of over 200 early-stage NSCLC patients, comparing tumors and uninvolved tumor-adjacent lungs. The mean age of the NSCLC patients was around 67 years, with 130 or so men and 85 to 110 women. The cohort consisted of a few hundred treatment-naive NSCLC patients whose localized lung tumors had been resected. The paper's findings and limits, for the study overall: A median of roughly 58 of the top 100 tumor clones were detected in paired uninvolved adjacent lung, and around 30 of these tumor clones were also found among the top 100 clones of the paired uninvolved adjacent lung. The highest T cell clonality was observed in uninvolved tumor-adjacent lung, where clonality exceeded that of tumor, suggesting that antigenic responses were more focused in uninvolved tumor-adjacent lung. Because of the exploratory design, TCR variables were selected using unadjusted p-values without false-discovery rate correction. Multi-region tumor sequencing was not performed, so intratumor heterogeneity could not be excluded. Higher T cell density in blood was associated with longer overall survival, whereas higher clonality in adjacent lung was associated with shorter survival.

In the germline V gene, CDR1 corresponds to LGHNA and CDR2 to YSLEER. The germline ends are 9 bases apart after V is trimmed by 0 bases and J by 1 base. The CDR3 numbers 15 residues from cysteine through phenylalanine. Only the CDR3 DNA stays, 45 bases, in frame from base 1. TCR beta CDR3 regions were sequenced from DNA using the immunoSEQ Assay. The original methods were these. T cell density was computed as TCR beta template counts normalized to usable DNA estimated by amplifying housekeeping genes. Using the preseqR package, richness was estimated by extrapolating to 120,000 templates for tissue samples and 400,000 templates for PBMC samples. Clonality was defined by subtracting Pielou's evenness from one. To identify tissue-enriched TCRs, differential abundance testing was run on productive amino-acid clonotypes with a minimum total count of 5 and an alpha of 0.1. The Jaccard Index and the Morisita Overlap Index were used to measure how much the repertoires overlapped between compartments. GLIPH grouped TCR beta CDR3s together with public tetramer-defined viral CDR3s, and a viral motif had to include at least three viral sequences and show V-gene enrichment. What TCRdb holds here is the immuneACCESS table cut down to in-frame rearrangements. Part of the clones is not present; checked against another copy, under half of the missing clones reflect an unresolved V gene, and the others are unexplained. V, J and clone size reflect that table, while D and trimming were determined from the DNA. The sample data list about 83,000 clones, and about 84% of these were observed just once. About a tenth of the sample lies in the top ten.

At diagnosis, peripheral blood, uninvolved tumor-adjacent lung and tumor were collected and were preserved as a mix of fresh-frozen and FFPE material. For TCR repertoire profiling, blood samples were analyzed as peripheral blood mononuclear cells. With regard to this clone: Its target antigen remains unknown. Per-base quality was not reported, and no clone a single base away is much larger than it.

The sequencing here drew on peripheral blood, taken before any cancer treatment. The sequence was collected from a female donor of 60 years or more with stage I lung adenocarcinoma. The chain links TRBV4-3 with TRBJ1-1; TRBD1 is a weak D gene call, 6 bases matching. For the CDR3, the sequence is CASSQDSTGNTEAFF. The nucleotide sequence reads TGCGCCAGCAGCCAAGATTCGACAGGGAACACTGAAGCTTTCTTT.